This TCR beta chain derives from a study of human T cells and chemical hapten exposure. Noted time point: pre-sensitization, week 0. Treatment in this sample: therapeutic diphenylcyclopropenone sensitization with weekly scalp DPC. This clonotype occurred many times. What it binds is unknown. Study-level points and caveats: No change in TCRs above 1 in 1000 frequency was produced by DPC sensitization. Expanded TCRs clustered into significantly more large CDR3 similarity groups than controls, the analysis revealed.

TCRdb reprocessed the RACE reads via MiXCR and lists one record per CDR3 protein. This sample has around 92,000 distinct CDR3 sequences, with about 10% found just once. The CDR3 runs to 13 residues. In germline, CDR1 is SGHRS, CDR2 YFSETQ. V gave up 4 bases and J gave up 3 bases, with 10 bases separating them. This clonotype was obtained from a woman aged 55 to 70 with alopecia areata. Some clones in this sample may be carry-over from other donors' samples. This chain uses TRBV5-1 with TRBJ1-1, with D possibly TRBD1 on 5 matching bases. Specimen: whole blood, collected in connection with sensitization to the hapten diphenylcyclopropenone (DPC). The CDR3 DNA sequence: TGCGCCAGCAGCCCGCGGGGGGACACTGAAGCTTTCTTT. It is translated as CASSPRGDTEAFF.